This note documents a single TCR beta chain sequence. The target antigen is unknown. The sample comes from a study of T cell responses to AZD1222 COVID-19 vaccine. This table comes from immunoSEQ multiplex PCR, and its TCRdb copy is limited to in-frame clones, with some not included. Of 160,000 or so clones listed, more than 75% were seen once; the top ten hold 4% to 5.5%. Analyses pooled second doses at about 4 or about 12 weeks. Study conclusions and caveats: With two AZD1222 doses given, Spike-specific TCR breadth and depth both rose. Close to half of spike-specific TCRs reportedly recognize unmutated variant regions.

Sequenced here: peripheral blood, sampled 28 days after the second AZD1222 dose. This receptor was obtained from an adult who received the AZD1222 COVID-19 vaccine.

The CDR3 spells CASSDPTGLNEKLFF. The DNA for the CDR3 is TGTGCCAGCAGTGACCCGACAGGACTAAATGAAAAACTGTTTTTT. The rearrangement joins TRBV25-1 to TRBJ1-4, with D tentatively TRBD1 (6 bases). The V gene lost 3 bases and the J gene lost 5 bases, with 13 bases spanning the gap. Germline CDR1 is MGHDK and CDR2 is SYGVNS. The CDR3 extends over 15 amino acids.